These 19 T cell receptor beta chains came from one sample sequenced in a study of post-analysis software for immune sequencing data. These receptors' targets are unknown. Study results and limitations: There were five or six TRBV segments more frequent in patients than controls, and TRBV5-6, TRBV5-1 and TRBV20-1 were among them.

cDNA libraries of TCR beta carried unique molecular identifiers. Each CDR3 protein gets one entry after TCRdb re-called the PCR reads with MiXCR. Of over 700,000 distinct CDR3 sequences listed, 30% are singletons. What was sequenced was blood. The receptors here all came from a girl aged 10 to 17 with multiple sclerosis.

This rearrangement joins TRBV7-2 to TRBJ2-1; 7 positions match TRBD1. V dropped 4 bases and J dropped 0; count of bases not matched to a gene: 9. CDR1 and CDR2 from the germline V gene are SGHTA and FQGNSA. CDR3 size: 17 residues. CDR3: CASSWPGQRRSYNEQFF. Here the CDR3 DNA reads TGTGCCAGCAGCTGGCCGGGACAGCGACGCTCCTACAATGAGCAGTTCTTC.

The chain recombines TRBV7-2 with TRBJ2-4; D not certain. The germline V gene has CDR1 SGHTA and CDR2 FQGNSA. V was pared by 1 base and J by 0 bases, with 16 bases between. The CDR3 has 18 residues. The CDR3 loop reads CASSLELRAQLAKNIQYF. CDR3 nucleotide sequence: TGTGCCAGCAGCTTAGAGCTACGGGCCCAGCTAGCCAAAAACATTCAGTACTTC. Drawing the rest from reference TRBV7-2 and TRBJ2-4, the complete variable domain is GAGVSQSPSNKVTEKGKDVELRCDPISGHTALYWYRQSLGQGLEFLIYFQGNSAPDKSGLPSDRFSAERTGGSVSTLTIQRTQQEDSAVYLCASSLELRAQLAKNIQYFGAGTRLSVL.

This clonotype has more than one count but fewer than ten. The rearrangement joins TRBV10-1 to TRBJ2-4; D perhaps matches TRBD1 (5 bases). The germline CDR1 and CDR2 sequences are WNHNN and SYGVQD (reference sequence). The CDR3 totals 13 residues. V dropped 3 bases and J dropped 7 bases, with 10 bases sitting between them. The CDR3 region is CASSDDSRNIQYF. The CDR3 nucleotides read TGCGCCAGCAGTGATGACAGTAGGAACATTCAGTACTTC.

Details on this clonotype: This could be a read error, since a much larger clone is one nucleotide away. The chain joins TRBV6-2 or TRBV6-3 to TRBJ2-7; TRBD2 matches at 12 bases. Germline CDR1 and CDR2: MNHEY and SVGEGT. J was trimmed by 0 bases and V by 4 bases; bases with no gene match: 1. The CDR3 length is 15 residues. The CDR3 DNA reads TGTGCCAGCAGTTGGACTAGCGGGGACTCCTACGAGCAGTACTTC. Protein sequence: CASSWTSGDSYEQYF.

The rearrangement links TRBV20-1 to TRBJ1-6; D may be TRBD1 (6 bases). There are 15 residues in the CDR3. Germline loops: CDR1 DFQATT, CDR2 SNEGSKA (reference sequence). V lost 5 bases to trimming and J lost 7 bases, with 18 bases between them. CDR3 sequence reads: CSAAERRGGNSPLHF. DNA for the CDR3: TGCAGTGCTGCAGAACGCAGGGGTGGAAATTCACCCCTCCACTTT.

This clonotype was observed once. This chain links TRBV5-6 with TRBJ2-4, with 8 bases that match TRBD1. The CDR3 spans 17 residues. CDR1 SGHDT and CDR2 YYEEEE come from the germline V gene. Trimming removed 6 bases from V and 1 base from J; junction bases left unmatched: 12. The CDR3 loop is CASNSLRTGRAKNIQYF. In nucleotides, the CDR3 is TGTGCCAGCAACTCCCTCCGGACAGGGCGGGCCAAAAACATTCAGTACTTC. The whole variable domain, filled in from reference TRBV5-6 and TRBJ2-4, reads DAGVTQSPTHLIKTRGQQVTLRCSPKSGHDTVSWYQQALGQGPQFIFQYYEEEERQRGNFPDRFSGHQFPNYSSELNVNALLLGDSALYLCASNSLRTGRAKNIQYFGAGTRLSVL.

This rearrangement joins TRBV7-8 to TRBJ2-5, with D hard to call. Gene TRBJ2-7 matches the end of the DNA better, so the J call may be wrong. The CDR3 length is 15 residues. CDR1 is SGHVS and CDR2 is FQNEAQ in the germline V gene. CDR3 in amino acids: CASSSVQHLVYEQYF. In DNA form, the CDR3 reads TGTGCCAGCAGCTCGGTCCAACACCTGGTCTACGAGCAGTACTTC.

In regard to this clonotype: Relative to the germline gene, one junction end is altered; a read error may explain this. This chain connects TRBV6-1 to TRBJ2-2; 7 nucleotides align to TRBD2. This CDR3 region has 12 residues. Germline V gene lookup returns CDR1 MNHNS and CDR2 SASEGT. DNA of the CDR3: TGTACCAGCGGGGACTATACCGGGGAGCTGTTTTTT. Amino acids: CTSGDYTGELFF.

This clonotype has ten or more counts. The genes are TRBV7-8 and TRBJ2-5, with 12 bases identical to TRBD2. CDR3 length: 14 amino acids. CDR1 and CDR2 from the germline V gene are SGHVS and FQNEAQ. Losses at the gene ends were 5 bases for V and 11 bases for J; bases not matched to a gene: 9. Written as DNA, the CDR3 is TGTGCCAGCAGCATCACTAGCGGGGGGCCTACGCAGTACTTC. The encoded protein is CASSITSGGPTQYF.

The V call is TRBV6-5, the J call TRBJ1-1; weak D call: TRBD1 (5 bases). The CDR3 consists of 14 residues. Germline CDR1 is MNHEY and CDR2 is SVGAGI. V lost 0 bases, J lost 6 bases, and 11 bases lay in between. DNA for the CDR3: TGTGCCAGCAGTTACTCCGCTGCCAGGGCTGAAGCTTTCTTT. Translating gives CASSYSAARAEAFF.

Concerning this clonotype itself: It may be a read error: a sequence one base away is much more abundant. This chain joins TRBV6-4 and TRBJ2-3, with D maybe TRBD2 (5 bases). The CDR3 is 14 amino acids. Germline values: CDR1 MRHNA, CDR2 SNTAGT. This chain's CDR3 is CASRDSDSTDTQYF. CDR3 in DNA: TGTGCCAGCAGGGACTCTGACAGCACAGATACGCAGTATTTT.

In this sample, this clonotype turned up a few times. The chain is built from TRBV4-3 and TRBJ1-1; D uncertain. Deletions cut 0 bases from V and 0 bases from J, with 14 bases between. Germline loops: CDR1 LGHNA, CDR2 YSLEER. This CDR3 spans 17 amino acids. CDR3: CASSQEVHGLMNTEAFF. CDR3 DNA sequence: TGCGCCAGCAGCCAAGAGGTGCACGGTCTCATGAACACTGAAGCTTTCTTT.

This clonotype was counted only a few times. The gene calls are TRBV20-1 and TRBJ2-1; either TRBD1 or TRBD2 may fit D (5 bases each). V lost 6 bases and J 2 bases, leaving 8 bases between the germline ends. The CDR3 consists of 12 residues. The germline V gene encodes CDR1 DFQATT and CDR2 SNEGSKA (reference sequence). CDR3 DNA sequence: TGCAGTGCGCAGGGACCCTACAATGAGCAGTTCTTC. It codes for CSAQGPYNEQFF.

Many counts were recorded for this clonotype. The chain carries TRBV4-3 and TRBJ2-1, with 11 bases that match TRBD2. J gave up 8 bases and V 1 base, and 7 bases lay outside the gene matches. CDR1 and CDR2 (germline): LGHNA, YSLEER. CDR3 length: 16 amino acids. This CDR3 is CASSQGTSGPADEQFF. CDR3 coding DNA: TGCGCCAGCAGCCAAGGGACTAGCGGGCCGGCCGATGAGCAGTTCTTC.

DNA of the CDR3: TGTGCCAGCAGCCAACTACTAGCGGCGTGGGGGGAGCAGTACTTC. Protein: CASSQLLAAWGEQYF. This sequence joins TRBV14 and TRBJ2-7; the match to TRBD2 covers 8 bases. The V gene end was trimmed by 2 bases and the J gene end by 7 bases; junction bases not matched to a gene: 10. Germline CDR1 and CDR2: SGHDN and FVKESK. The CDR3 sequence is 15 residues long. The variable domain in full, completed from reference TRBV14 and TRBJ2-7, reads EAGVTQFPSHSVIEKGQTVTLRCDPISGHDNLYWYRRVMGKEIKFLLHFVKESKQDESGMPNNRFLAERTGGTYSTLKVQPAELEDSGVYFCASSQLLAAWGEQYFGPGTRLTVT.

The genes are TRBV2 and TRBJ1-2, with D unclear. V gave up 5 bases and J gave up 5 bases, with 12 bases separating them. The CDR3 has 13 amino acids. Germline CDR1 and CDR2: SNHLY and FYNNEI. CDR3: CASSKGLRYGYTF. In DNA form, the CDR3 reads TGTGCCAGCAGTAAAGGGTTGCGTTATGGCTACACCTTC.

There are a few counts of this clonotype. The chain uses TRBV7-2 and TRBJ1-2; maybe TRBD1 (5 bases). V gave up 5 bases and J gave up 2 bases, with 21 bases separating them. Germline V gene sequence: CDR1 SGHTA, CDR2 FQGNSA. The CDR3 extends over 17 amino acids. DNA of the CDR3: TGTGCCAGCAGCGCCCGGGGGTATCCAAATAGAAACTATGGCTACACCTTC. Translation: CASSARGYPNRNYGYTF.

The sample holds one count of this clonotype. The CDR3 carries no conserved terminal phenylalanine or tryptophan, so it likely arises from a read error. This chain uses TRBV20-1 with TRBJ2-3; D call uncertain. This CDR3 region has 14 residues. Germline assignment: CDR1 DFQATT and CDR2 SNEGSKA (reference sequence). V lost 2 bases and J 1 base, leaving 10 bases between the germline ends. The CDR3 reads CSARIPAGTDTQYC. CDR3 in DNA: TGCAGTGCTAGAATCCCTGCTGGCACAGATACGCAGTATTGT.

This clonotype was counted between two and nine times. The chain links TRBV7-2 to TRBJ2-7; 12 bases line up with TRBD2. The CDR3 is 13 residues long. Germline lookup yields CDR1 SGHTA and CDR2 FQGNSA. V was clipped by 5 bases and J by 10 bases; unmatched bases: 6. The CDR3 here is CASSPGLAGGQYF. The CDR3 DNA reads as TGTGCCAGCAGCCCGGGACTAGCGGGCGGCCAGTACTTC.